Below, 3 T cell receptor beta chains from the same sample are listed, as sequenced in a study of T-cell memory formation after mild COVID-19. A single record per CDR3 protein comes from TCRdb applying MiXCR to the 5' RACE reads. The sample holds around 150,000 distinct CDR3 sequences, around a tenth seen once. The sample taken for sequencing was PBMCs or a T cell subset sorted from them (not recorded which). These receptors were obtained from a man younger than 35 who had mild COVID-19 (a few samples of this study predate the infection). Cell type and time point are not known.

This clonotype was observed a handful of times. This chain connects TRBV25-1 to TRBJ2-3; D not certain. Per germline, CDR1 MGHDK and CDR2 SYGVNS. The CDR3 loop spans 13 amino acids. The ends were cut back, 5 bases at V and 6 bases at J, with 12 bases in the middle. The CDR3 protein is CASSRALPDTQYF. The CDR3 DNA reads as TGTGCCAGCAGTAGGGCGCTCCCGGATACGCAGTATTTT.

This clonotype was recorded many times. The chain combines TRBV6-2 or TRBV6-3 with TRBJ1-5, with D uncertain. V was clipped by 4 bases and J by 0 bases, with 7 bases between them. This CDR3 has 14 residues. CDR1 is MNHEY, CDR2 SVGEGT, per germline. The CDR3 loop is CASSWGNSNQPQHF. As DNA, the CDR3 is TGTGCCAGCAGTTGGGGAAATAGCAATCAGCCCCAGCATTTT.

This clonotype was counted only a few times. V and J are TRBV4-3 and TRBJ2-6; D may match TRBD1 or TRBD2 (5 bases each). The CDR3 covers 19 residues. CDR1 and CDR2 from the germline V gene are LGHNA and YSLEER. Trimming took off 0 bases at V and 1 base at J, with 16 bases between the two ends. CDR3 in amino acids: CASSQDWAGTYSGANVLTF. DNA for the CDR3: TGCGCCAGCAGCCAAGATTGGGCAGGGACCTATTCTGGGGCCAACGTCCTGACTTTC.